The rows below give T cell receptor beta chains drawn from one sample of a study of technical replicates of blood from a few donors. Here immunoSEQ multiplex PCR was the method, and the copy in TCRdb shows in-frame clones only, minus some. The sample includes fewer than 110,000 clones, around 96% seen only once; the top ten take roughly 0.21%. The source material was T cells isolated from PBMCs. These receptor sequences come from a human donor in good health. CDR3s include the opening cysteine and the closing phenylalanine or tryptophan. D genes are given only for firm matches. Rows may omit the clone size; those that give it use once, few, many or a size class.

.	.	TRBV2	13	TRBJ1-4	CASGRDMGEKLFF	TGTGCCAGCGGCCGGGACATGGGTGAAAAACTGTTTTTT
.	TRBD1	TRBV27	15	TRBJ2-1	CASSSRQGAYNEQFF	TGTGCCAGCAGTTCGCGACAGGGGGCCTACAATGAGCAGTTCTTC
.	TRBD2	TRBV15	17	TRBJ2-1	CATSRDWASGLYNEQFF	TGTGCCACCAGCAGAGATTGGGCTAGCGGACTATACAATGAGCAGTTCTTC
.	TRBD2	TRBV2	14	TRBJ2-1	CASSRDYAYNEQFF	TGTGCCAGCAGTCGGGACTATGCCTACAATGAGCAGTTCTTC
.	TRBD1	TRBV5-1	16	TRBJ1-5	CASSLRTGRTDQPQHF	TGCGCCAGCAGCTTGCGGACAGGGAGGACCGATCAGCCCCAGCATTTT
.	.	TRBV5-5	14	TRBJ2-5	CASSLAGNQETQYF	TGTGCCAGCAGCTTAGCAGGAAACCAAGAGACCCAGTACTTC
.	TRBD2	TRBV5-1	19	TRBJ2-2	CASSLALAGGPLSTGELFF	TGCGCCAGCAGCTTGGCGCTAGCGGGAGGGCCGTTGAGCACCGGGGAGCTGTTTTTT
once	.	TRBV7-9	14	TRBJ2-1	CASSLVDSYNEQFF	TGTGCCAGCAGCTTAGTAGACTCCTACAATGAGCAGTTCTTC
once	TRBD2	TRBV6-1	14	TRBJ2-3	CASSETPGGDTQYF	TGTGCCAGCAGTGAAACCCCGGGGGGAGATACGCAGTATTTT
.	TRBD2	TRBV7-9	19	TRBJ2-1	CASIIEDGLAGVGYNEQFF	TGTGCCAGCATCATCGAGGATGGACTAGCGGGAGTAGGATACAATGAGCAGTTCTTC
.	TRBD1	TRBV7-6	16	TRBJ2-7	CASSLEGVDRDYEQYF	TGTGCCAGCAGCTTAGAGGGGGTAGACAGGGACTACGAGCAGTACTTC
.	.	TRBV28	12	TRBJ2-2	CASTPVPGELFF	TGTGCCAGCACTCCCGTCCCCGGGGAGCTGTTTTTT
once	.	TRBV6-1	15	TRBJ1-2	CASSLLTGGGYGYTF	TGTGCCAGCAGCCTTTTGACAGGAGGCGGCTATGGCTACACCTTC
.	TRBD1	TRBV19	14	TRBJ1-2	CASSIPGQTYGYTF	TGTGCCAGTAGTATCCCGGGACAGACCTATGGCTACACCTTC
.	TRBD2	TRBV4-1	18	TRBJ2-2	CASSQDIPGTSGTGELFF	TGCGCCAGCAGCCAAGATATTCCCGGGACTAGCGGCACCGGGGAGCTGTTTTTT
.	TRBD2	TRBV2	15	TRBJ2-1	CASSEIGLAANEQFF	TGTGCCAGCAGTGAGATCGGGCTAGCGGCTAATGAGCAGTTCTTC
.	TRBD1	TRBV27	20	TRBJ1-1	CASSLIGGTPLHPPNTEAFF	TGTGCCAGCAGTTTAATAGGGGGCACACCCCTACACCCCCCCAACACTGAAGCTTTCTTT
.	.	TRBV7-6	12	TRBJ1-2	CASSADSYGYTF	TGTGCCAGCAGCGCTGACAGCTATGGCTACACCTTC
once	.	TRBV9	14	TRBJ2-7	CASSVGLTNYEQYF	TGTGCCAGCAGCGTAGGACTAACCAACTACGAGCAGTACTTC
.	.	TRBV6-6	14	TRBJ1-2	CARGIRGSGPGYTF	TGTGCCAGGGGGATTAGGGGCTCCGGTCCTGGCTACACCTTC
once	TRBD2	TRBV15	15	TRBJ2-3	CATSSTSDSTDTQYF	TGTGCCACCAGCAGCACTAGCGATAGCACAGATACGCAGTATTTT
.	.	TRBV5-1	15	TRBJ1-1	CASSSGQNMNTEAFF	TGCGCCAGCAGCTCTGGACAGAATATGAACACTGAAGCTTTCTTT
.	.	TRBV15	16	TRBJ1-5	CATSSPEDTSNQPQHF	TGTGCCACCAGCAGCCCTGAGGACACCAGCAATCAGCCCCAGCATTTT
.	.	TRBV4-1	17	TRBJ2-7	CASSQLKGQARKYEQYF	TGCGCCAGCAGCCAACTAAAGGGGCAGGCGCGAAAATACGAGCAGTACTTC
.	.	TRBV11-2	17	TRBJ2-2	CASSLLWRGPNTGELFF	TGTGCCAGCAGCTTACTCTGGCGGGGGCCAAACACCGGGGAGCTGTTTTTT
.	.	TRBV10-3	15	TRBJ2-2	CATLESLANTGELFF	TGTGCCACCCTCGAGTCCCTAGCGAACACCGGGGAGCTGTTTTTT
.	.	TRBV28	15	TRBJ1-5	CASSLTGISNQPQHF	TGTGCCAGCAGTCTTACAGGGATTAGCAATCAGCCCCAGCATTTT
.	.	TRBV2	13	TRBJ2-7	CASSAGWQHEQYF	TGTGCCAGCAGTGCCGGGTGGCAGCACGAGCAGTACTTC
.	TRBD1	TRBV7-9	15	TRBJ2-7	CASSARQGKAYEQYF	TGTGCCAGCAGCGCCCGACAGGGAAAGGCCTACGAGCAGTACTTC
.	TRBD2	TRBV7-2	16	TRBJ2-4	CASSPYLAGAKNIQYF	TGTGCCAGCAGCCCGTATCTAGCGGGAGCCAAAAACATTCAGTACTTC
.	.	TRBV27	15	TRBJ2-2	CATKTTPSNTGELFF	TGTGCCACGAAAACGACACCCTCGAACACCGGGGAGCTGTTTTTT
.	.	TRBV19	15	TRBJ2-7	CASSIGRGYSYEQYF	TGTGCCAGTAGTATAGGGCGAGGCTACTCCTACGAGCAGTACTTC
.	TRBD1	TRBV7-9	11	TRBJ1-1	CASSLTGIAFF	TGTGCCAGCAGCTTGACAGGGATCGCTTTCTTT
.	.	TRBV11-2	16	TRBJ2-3	CASSLVGRGSTDTQYF	TGTGCCAGCAGCTTAGTTGGCAGGGGCTCCACAGATACGCAGTATTTT
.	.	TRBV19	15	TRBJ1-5	CASRYTGPSNQPQHF	TGTGCCAGTAGGTATACAGGGCCTAGCAATCAGCCCCAGCATTTT
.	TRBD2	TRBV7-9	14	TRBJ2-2	CASSQTSNTGELFF	TGTGCCAGCAGCCAGACTAGCAACACCGGGGAGCTGTTTTTT
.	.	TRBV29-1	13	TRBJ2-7	CSVAQGPPYEQYF	TGCAGCGTTGCGCAGGGTCCTCCCTACGAGCAGTACTTC
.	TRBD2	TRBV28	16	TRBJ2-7	CASSLDWTSGRYEQYF	TGTGCCAGCAGTCTCGACTGGACTAGCGGGAGGTACGAGCAGTACTTC
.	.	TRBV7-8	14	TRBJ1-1	CASSLVGGNTEAFF	TGTGCCAGCAGCTTAGTGGGGGGGAACACTGAAGCTTTCTTT
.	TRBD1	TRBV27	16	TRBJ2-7	CASSPGYGTGFVEQYF	TGTGCCAGCAGCCCTGGTTACGGGACAGGGTTCGTCGAGCAGTACTTC
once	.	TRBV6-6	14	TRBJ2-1	CASSLPTGHNEQFF	TGTGCCAGCAGTCTCCCCACAGGCCACAATGAGCAGTTCTTC
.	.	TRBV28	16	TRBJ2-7	CASSSVILGITYEQYF	TGTGCCAGCAGCTCCGTTATACTAGGGATCACCTACGAGCAGTACTTC
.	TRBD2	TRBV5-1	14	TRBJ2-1	CASSSMTSGDEQFF	TGCGCCAGCAGCTCGATGACTAGCGGGGATGAGCAGTTCTTC
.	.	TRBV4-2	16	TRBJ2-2	CASSPHRGRSTGELFF	TGTGCCAGCAGCCCCCACCGGGGGAGGAGCACCGGGGAGCTGTTTTTT
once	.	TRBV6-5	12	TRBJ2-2	CASTTGDGELFF	TGTGCCAGCACCACAGGCGACGGGGAGCTGTTTTTT
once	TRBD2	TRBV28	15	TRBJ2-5	CASILGGRGGETQYF	TGTGCCAGCATCCTAGGCGGGCGGGGAGGGGAGACCCAGTACTTC
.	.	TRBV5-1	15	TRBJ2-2	CASREQGMITGELFF	TGCGCCAGCAGAGAGCAGGGTATGATTACCGGGGAGCTGTTTTTT
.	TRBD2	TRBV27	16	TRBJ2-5	CASSPRTSGAQETQYF	TGTGCCAGCAGTCCAAGGACTAGCGGAGCACAAGAGACCCAGTACTTC
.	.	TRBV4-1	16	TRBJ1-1	CASSHQGRGQNTEAFF	TGCGCCAGCAGCCACCAAGGTCGGGGTCAGAACACTGAAGCTTTCTTT
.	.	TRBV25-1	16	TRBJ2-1	CASSGWASPSYNEQFF	TGTGCCAGCAGTGGCTGGGCTAGCCCCTCCTACAATGAGCAGTTCTTC
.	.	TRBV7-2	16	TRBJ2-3	CASSSTGTPSTDTQYF	TGTGCCAGCAGCTCCACCGGGACTCCTAGCACAGATACGCAGTATTTT
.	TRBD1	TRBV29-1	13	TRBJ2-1	CSAQTGGLNEQFF	TGCAGCGCCCAGACAGGGGGGTTGAATGAGCAGTTCTTC
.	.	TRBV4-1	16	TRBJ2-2	CASSQGARSNTGELFF	TGCGCCAGCAGCCAGGGAGCGAGATCGAACACCGGGGAGCTGTTTTTT